The entry below describes one TCR beta chain. At the DNA level, this CDR3 is encoded by other sequences in the same sample as well. These data are taken from a study of OX40 agonist ivuxolimab in advanced cancers. The assay was immunoSEQ multiplex PCR, and TCRdb's table has in-frame clones only and misses some. The top ten hold 3.5% to 4.5% of the sample, which has approximately 50,000 clones, 80% seen once. Germline V lookup: CDR1 SGHRS, CDR2 YFSETQ. The ends were cut back, 5 bases at V and 0 bases at J, with 8 bases in the middle. The CDR3 length is 14 residues. The receptor was derived from an adult with an advanced solid tumor such as melanoma, head and neck, liver or kidney cancer. Sample: CD4+ or CD8+ T cells sorted from blood, taken in a trial of the OX40 agonist ivuxolimab. The chain recombines TRBV5-1 with TRBJ2-2; TRBD1 might be the D (5 bases). The CDR3 loop reads CASSPTANTGELFF. The CDR3 nucleotides read TGCGCCAGCAGTCCGACAGCGAACACCGGGGAGCTGTTTTTT.